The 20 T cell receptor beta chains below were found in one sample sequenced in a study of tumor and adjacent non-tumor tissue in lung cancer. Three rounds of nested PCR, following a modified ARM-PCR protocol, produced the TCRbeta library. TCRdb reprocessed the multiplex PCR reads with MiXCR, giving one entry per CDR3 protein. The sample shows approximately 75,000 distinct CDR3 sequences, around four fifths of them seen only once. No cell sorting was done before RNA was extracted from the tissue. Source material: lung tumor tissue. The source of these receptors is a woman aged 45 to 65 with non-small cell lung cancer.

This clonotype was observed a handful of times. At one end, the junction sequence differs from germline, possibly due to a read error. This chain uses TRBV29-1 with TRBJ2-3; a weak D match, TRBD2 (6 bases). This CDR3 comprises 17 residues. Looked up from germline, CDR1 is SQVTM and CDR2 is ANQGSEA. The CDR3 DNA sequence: TGCAGCGTTGAGGGGTTTGTGGGAGGCTCGATCACAGATATGCAGTATTTT. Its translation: CSVEGFVGGSITDMQYF.

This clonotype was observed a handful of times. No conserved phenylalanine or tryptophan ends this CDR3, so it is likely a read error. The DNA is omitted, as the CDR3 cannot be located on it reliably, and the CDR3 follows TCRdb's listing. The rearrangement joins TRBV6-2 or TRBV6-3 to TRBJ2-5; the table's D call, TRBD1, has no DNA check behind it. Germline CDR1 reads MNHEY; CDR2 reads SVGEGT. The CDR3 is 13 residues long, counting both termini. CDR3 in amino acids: CASNPGDQETQHL.

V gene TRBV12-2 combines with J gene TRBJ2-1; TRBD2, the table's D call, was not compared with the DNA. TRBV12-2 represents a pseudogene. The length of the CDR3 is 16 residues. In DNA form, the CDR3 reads TGTGCAAGTCGCTCTCGATTAGCGCCTAGAGAGAATGGGCAGTTCTTC. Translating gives CASRSRLAPRENGQFF.

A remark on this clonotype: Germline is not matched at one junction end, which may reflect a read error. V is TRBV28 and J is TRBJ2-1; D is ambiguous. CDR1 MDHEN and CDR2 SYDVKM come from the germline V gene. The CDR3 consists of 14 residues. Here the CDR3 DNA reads TGTACCAGCAGTCGGACGGCCTCCTACAATGTGCAGTTCTTC. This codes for CTSSRTASYNVQFF.

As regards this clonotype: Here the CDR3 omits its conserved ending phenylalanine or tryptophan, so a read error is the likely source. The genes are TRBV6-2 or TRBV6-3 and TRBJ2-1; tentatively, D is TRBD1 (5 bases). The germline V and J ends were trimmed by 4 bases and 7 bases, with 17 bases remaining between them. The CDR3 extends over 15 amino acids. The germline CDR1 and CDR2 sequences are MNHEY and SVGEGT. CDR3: CASSSWNNKGNEQFL. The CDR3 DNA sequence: TGTGCCAGCAGTTCTTGGAATAACAAGGGGAATGAGCAGTTCTTG.

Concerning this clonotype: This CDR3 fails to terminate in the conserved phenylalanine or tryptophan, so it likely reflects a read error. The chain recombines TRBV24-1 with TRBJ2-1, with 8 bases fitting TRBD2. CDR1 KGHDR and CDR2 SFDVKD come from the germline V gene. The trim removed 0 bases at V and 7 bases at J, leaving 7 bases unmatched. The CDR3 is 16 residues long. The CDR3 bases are TGTGCCACCAGTGATTTGAGGACTAGCAGTACGAATGAGCAGTTCCTC. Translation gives CATSDLRTSSTNEQFL.

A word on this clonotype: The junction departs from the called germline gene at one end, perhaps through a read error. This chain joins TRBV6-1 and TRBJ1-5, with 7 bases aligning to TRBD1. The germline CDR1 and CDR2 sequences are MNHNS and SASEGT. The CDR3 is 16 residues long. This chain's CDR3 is CASSYLLTGNNLPQHF. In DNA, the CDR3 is TGTGCCAGCAGTTACCTACTGACAGGGAACAATCTGCCCCAGCATTTT.

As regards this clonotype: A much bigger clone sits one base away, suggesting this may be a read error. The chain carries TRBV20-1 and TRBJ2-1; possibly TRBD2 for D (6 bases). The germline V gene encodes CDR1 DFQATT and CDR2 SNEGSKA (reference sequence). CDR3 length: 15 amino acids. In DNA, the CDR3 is TGCAGTACTAGTCTCTTCTCGGGACTCCACAATGAGCAGTTCTTC. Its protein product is CSTSLFSGLHNEQFF.

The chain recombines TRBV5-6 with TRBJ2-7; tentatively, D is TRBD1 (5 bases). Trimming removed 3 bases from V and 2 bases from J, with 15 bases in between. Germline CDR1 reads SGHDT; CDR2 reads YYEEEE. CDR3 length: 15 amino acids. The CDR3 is CASSSWRQFTYEQYF. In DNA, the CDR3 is TGTGCCAGCAGCTCGTGGAGACAGTTTACCTACGAGCAGTACTTC.

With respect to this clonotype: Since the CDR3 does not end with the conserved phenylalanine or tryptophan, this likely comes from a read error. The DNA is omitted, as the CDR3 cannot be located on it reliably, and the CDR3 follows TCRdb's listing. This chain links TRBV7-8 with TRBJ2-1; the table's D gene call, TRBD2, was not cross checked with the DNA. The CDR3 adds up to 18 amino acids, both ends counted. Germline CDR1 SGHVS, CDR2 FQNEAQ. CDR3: CASSPSAGLAVGTNELFI.

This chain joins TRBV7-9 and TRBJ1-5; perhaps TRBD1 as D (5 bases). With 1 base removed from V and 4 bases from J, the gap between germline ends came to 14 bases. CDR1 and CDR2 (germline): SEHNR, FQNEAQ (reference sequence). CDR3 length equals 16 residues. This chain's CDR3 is CASSLGVGDENQPQHF. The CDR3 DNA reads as TGTGCCAGCAGCTTAGGGGTCGGGGACGAAAATCAGCCCCAGCATTTT.

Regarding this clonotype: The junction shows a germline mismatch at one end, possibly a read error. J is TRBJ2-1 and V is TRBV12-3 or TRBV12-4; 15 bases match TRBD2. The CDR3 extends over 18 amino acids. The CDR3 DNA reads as TGTGGCAGCAGTTTACCAATGGGACTAGCGGGGGGTTGGAATGACAAGTTCTTC. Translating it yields CGSSLPMGLAGGWNDKFF.

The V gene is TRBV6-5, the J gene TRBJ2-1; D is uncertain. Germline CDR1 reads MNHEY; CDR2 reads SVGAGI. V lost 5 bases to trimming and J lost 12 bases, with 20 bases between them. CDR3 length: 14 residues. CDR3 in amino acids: CASSTYLDRTVQFF. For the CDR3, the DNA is TGTGCCAGCAGTACGTACTTAGATCGGACCGTGCAGTTCTTC.

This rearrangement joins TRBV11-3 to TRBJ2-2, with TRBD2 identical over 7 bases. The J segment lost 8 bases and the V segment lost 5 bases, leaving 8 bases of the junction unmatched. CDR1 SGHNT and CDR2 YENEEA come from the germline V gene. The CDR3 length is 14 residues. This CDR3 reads CASSLAEGTGELFF. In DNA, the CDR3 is TGTGCCAGCAGCCTAGCGGAGGGTACTGGGGAGCTGTTTTTT.

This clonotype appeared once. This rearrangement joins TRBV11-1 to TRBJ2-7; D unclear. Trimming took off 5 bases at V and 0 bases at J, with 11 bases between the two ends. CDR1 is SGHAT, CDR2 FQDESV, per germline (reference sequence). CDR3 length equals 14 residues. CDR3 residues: CASSHGILSYEQYF. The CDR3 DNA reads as TGTGCCAGCAGCCACGGCATTCTCTCCTACGAGCAGTACTTC.

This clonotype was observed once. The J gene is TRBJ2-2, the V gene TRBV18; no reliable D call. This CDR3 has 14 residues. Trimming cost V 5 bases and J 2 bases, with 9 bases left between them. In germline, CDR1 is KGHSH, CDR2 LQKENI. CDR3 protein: CASSNDINTGELFF. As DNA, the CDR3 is TGTGCCAGCTCAAACGACATAAACACCGGGGAGCTGTTTTTT.

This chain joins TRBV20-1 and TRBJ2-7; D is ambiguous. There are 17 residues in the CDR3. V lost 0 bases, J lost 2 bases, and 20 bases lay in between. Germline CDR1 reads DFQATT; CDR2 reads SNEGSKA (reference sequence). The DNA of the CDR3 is TGCAGTGCTAGAGATAGGAATTGGACCAGCTTCACCTACGAGCAGTACTTC. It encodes CSARDRNWTSFTYEQYF.

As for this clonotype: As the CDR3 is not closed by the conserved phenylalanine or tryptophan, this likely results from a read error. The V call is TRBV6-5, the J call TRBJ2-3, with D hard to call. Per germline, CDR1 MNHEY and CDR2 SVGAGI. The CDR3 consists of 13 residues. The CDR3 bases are TGTGTCGTGCGGCATCAAGCCACAGATACGCAGTATTCT. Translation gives CVVRHQATDTQYS.

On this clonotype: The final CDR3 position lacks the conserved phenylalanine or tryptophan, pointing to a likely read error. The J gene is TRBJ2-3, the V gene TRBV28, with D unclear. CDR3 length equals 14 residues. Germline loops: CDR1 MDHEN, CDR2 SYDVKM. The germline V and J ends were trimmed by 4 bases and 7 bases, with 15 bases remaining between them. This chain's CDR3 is CASSSSYAGNTQYL. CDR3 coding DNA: TGTGCCAGCAGTTCGTCTTACGCAGGAAATACGCAGTATCTT.

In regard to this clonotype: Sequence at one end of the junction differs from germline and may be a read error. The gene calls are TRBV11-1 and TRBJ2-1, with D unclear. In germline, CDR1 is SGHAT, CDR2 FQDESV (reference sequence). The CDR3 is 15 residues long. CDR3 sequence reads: CASSPIPSTGGEQFF. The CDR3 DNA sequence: TGTGCCAGCAGCCCGATTCCTTCGACGGGCGGTGAGCAATTCTTC.